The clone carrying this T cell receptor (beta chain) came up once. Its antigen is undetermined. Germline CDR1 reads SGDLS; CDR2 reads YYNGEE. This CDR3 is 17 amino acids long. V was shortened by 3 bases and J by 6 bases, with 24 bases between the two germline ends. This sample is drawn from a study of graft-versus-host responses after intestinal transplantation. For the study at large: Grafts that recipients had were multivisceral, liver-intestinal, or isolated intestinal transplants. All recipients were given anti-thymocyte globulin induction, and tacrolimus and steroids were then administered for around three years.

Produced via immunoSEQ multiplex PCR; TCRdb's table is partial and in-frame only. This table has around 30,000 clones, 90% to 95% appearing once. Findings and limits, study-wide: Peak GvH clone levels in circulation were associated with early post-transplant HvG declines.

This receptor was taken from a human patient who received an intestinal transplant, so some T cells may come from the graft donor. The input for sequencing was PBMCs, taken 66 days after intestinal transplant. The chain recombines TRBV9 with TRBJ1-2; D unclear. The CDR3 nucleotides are TGTGCCAGCAGCGCCAACCACGCGAGGGATACTGGTGATGGCTACACCTTC. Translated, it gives CASSANHARDTGDGYTF.